Reported below is one T cell receptor beta chain. What it recognizes is unknown. Germline CDR1 SGHRS, CDR2 YFSETQ. CDR3 length: 20 amino acids. Germline trimming cut 2 bases from V and 0 bases from J; bases unmatched to any gene: 14. Data came from immunoSEQ multiplex PCR; TCRdb stores just in-frame clones and leaves some out. Found here are thousands of clones, 78% of them singletons; the top ten hold under 4%. Regulatory T cells were sorted as CD4+CD25hiCD127low/negative cells. This sample is drawn from a study of B cell selection in AIRE deficiency. Study-wide findings and caveats: Only TCRbeta was sequenced; around 39% of shared healthy Treg sequences appeared in Tconv. Around 30% of healthy-shared Treg TCRbeta sequences appeared in patient Tconv cells. Of 3657 shared Treg TCRbeta sequences, over 25% were healthy-only, over 7% patient-only.

This sequence was found in a human donor with AIRE deficiency. Sequencing was done on a sample of Tregs sorted from PBMCs. This chain uses TRBV5-1 with TRBJ2-1, with TRBD1 identical over 10 bases. DNA for the CDR3: TGCGCCAGCAGCTTAAGGCCCCGCAGACAGGGGGCGGGCTCCTACAATGAGCAGTTCTTC. Its translation is CASSLRPRRQGAGSYNEQFF.